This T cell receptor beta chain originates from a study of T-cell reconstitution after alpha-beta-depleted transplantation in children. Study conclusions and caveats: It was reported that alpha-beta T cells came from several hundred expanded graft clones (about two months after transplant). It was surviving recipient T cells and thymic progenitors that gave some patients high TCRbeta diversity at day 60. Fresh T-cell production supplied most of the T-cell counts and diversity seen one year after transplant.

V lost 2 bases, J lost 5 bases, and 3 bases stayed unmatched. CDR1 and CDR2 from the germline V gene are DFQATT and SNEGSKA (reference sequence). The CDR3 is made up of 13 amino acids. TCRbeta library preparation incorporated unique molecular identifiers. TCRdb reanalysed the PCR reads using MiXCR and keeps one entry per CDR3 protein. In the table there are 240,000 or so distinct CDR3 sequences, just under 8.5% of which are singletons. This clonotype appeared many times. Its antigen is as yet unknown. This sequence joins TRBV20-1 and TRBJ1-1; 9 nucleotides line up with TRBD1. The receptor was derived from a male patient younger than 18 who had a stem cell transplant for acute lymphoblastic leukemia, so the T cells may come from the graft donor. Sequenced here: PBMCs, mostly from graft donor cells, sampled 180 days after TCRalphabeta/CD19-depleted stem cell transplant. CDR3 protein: CSARKGQGTEAFF. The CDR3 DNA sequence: TGCAGTGCTAGAAAGGGACAGGGAACTGAAGCTTTCTTT.